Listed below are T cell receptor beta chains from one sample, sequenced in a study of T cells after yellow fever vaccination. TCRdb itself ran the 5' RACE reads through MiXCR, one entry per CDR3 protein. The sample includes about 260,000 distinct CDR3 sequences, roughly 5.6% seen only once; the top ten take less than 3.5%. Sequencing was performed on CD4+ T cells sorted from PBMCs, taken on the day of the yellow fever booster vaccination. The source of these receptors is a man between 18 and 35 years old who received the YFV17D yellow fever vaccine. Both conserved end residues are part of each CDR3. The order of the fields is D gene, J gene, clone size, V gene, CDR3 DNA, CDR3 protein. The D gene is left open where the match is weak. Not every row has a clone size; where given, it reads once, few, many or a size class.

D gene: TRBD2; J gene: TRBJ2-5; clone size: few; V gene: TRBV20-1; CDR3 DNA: TGCAGTGGCGCGATTAATAGCGGGGCCCATAAAGAGACCCAGTACTTC; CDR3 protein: CSGAINSGAHKETQYF
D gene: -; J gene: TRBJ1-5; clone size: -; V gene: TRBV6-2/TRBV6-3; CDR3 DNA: TGTGCCAGCGCCAGATTTTCATATAGCCAGCCCCAGCATTTT; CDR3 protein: CASARFSYSQPQHF
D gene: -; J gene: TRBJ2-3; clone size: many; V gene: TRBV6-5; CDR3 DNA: TGTGCCAGCAGCCCCTGGGGTACTAGCACAGATACGCAGTATTTT; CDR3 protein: CASSPWGTSTDTQYF
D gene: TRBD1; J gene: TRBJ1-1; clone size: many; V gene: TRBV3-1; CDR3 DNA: TGTGCCAGCAGCCAAACCGGGACAGGGAGCACTGAAGCTTTCTTT; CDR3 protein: CASSQTGTGSTEAFF
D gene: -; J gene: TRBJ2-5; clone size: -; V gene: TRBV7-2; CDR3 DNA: TGTGCCAGCGGCCGGAACCAGTACTTC; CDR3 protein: CASGRNQYF
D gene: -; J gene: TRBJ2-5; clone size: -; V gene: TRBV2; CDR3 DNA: TGTGCCAGCAGTGCTCTACAAGAGACCCAGTACTTC; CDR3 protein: CASSALQETQYF
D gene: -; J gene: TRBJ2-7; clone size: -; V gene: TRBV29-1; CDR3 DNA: TGCAGCGTTGAAGATCTCAGGGGCCGTTCCTTC; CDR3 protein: CSVEDLRGRSF
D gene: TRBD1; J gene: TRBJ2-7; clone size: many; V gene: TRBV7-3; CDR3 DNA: TGTGCCAGCAGCTTATTCCCGGGACAGGGGTACGAGCAGTACTTC; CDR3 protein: CASSLFPGQGYEQYF
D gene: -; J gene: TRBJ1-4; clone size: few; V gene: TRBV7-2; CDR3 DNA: TGTGCCAGCAGCCTCTACCGAGCAACTAATGAAAAACTGTTTTTT; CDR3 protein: CASSLYRATNEKLFF
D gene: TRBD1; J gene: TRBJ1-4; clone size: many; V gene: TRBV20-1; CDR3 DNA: TGCAGTGCTAGTGAGACAGGGGCCCTCAACGTTAAACTGTTTTTT; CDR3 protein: CSASETGALNVKLFF
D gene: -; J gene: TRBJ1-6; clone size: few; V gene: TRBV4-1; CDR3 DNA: TGCGCCAGCAGCCAGCTAGGACCCCTCCACTTT; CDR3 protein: CASSQLGPLHF
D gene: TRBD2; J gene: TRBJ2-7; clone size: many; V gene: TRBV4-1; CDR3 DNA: TGCGCCAGCAGCCAATGGTGGCGGGGGGTCTACGAGCAGTACTTC; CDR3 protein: CASSQWWRGVYEQYF
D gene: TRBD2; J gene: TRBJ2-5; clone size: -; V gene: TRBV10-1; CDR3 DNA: TGCGCCAGCAGTGGTTCAGGCGGGGGAGAACAGTACTTC; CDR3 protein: CASSGSGGGEQYF
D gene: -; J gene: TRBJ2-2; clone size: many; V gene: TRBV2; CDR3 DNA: TGTGCCAGCAAGCCGGAAGGGCCTACCACCGGGGAGCTGTTTTTT; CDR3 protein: CASKPEGPTTGELFF
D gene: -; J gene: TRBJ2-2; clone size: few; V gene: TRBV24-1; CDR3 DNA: TGTGCCACCAGTGCCAGCGGGCAGGGGTCCGGGGAGCTGTTTTTT; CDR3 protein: CATSASGQGSGELFF
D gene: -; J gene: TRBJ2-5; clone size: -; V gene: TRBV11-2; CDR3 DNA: TGTGCCAGCAGCTTAGTGTCGACAAGACATAGATCAGAGACCCAGTACTTC; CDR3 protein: CASSLVSTRHRSETQYF
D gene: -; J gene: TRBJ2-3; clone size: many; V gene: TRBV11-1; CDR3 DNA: TGTGCCAGCACCTCGCCCGCCCGGGAACAGTATTTT; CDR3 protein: CASTSPAREQYF
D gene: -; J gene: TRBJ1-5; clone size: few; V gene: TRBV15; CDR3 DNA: TGTGCCACCAGCAGAGATAACGGGAGGGATCAGCCCCAGCATTTT; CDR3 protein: CATSRDNGRDQPQHF
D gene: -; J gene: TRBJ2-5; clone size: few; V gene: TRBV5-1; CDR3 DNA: TGCGCCAGCAGCCGGACGAGGAGAGAGACCCAGTACTTC; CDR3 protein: CASSRTRRETQYF
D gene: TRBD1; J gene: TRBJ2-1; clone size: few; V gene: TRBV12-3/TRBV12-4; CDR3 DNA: TGTGCCAGCAGTGCGGGACAGGCCTACAATGAGCAGTTCTTC; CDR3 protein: CASSAGQAYNEQFF
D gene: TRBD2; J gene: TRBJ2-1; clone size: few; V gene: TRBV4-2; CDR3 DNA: TGTGCCAGCAGCCAGAGGGCGGCTAGCGGGTCCTCGGGGGAGCAGTTCTTC; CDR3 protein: CASSQRAASGSSGEQFF
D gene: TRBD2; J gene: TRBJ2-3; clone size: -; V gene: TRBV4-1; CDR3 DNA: TGCGCCAGCAGCCAGGCCGGACTAGCGGGGGGAATAGATACGCAGTATTTT; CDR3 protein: CASSQAGLAGGIDTQYF
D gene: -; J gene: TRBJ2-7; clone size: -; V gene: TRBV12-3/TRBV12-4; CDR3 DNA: TGTGCCAGCAGTCCCCAGAGCGGGCGATTCTACGAGCAGTACTTC; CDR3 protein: CASSPQSGRFYEQYF
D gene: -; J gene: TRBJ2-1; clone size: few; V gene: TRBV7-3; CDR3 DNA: TGTGCCAGCAGCTTATTAGGGCAGGGTGTCTACAATGAGCAGTTCTTC; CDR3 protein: CASSLLGQGVYNEQFF
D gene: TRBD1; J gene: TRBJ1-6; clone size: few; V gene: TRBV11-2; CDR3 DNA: TGTGCCAGCAGCTTAACAGGGGGCCTTGGTAATTCACCCCTCCACTTT; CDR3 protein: CASSLTGGLGNSPLHF
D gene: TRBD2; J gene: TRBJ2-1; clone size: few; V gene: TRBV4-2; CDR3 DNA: TGTGCCAGCAGCCCCGCGGGGGGCGATGAGCAGTTCTTC; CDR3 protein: CASSPAGGDEQFF
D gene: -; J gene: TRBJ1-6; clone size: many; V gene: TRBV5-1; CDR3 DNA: TGCGCCAGCAGCTTGGAGGCCGCCTCCTGGAATTCACCCCTCCACTTT; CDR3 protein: CASSLEAASWNSPLHF
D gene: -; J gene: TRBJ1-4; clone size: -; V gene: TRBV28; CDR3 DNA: TGTGCCAGCAGTTTATTATTTAAAGAAAAACTGTTTTTT; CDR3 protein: CASSLLFKEKLFF
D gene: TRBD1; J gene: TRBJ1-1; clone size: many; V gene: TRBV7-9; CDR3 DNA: TGTGCCAGCAGCTTCTGGGGACAGGGCTCTGAAGCTTTCTTT; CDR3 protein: CASSFWGQGSEAFF